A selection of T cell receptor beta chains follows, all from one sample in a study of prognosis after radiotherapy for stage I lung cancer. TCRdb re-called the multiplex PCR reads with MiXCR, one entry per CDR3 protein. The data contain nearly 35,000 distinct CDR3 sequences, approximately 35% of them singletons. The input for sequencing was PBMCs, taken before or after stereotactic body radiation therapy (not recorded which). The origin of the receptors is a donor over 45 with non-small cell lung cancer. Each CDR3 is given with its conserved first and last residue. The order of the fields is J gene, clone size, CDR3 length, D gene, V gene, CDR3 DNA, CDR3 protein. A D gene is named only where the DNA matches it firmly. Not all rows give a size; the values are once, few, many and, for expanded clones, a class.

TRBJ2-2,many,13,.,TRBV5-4,TGTGCCTATCTAGGAAGATACACCGGGGAGCTGTTTTTT,CAYLGRYTGELFF
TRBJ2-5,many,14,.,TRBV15,TGTGCCACCAGCAGAGGGGGCGGGAAAGAGACCCAGTACTTC,CATSRGGGKETQYF
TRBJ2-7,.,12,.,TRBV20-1,TGCAGTGCTATACTAGGGGTCTACGAGCATTACTTC,CSAILGVYEHYF
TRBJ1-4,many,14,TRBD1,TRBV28,TGTGCCAGCAGTTTGATTGCGGGACAGGGTAAACTGTTTTTT,CASSLIAGQGKLFF
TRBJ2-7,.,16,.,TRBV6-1,TGTGCCAGCAGTGAGAGTTCTGGAGGGGCCGTCGACGAGCAGCACTTC,CASSESSGGAVDEQHF
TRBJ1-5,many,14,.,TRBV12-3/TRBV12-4,TGTGCCAGCAGTTTTTCGGGGGGAGGACAGCCCCAGCATTTT,CASSFSGGGQPQHF
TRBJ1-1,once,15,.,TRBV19,TGTGCCAGTAGTCCTCCCGGACGGCTGAACACTCAAGCTTTCTTT,CASSPPGRLNTQAFF
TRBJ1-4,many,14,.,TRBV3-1,TGTGCCAGCAGCGCGGGACACCTTAATGAAAAACTGTTTTTT,CASSAGHLNEKLFF
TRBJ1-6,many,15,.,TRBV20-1,TGCAGTGCTAGAGATCGGAACAGGCCAAATTCACCCCTCCACTTT,CSARDRNRPNSPLHF
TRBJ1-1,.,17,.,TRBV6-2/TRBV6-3,TGTGCCAGCAGTTACTCGATGAGGCTGGGGACGAACACTGAAGCTTTCTTT,CASSYSMRLGTNTEAFF
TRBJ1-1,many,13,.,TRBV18,TGTGCCAGCTCACCACCATCGGCAGGGCGCGCTTTCTTT,CASSPPSAGRAFF
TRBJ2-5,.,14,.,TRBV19,TGTGCCAGTAGTAAGCGACAGGACCAAGAGACCCAGTACTTC,CASSKRQDQETQYF
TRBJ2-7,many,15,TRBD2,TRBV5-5,TGTGCCAGCAGCTTTGGACTAGCGGGGGCCTACGAGCAGTACTTC,CASSFGLAGAYEQYF
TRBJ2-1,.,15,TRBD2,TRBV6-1,TGTTCCAGCATCCCCGGGACTAGCGGGGGTCTTGAGCAGTTCTTC,CSSIPGTSGGLEQFF
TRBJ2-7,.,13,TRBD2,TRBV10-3,TGTGCCATCGGGGAGGGTAACTCCTACGAGCAGTACTTC,CAIGEGNSYEQYF
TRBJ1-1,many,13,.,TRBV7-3,TGTGCCAGCAGCTTAACTACAGACCGTGAAGCTTTCTTT,CASSLTTDREAFF
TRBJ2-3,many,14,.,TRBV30,TGTGCCTGGACTACCGGGACCAGAGGTTATACGCAGTATTTT,CAWTTGTRGYTQYF
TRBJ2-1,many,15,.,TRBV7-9,TGTGCCAGCAGCTTAGGAGGAGGGGTTTACAATGAGCAGTTCTTC,CASSLGGGVYNEQFF
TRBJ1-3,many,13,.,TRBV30,TGTGCCTGGACGGCAGGTAGTGGAAACACCATATATTTT,CAWTAGSGNTIYF
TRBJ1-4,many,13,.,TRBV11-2,TGTGCCAGCAGCTCCGGCGGTAATGAAAAACTGTTTTTT,CASSSGGNEKLFF
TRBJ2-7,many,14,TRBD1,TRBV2,TGTGCCAGCAGTATTCAGGGGGAGTTCTACGAGCAGTACTTC,CASSIQGEFYEQYF
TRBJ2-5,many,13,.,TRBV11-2,TGTGCCAGCAGCCCAGTGGGGGGAGAGACCCAGTACTTC,CASSPVGGETQYF
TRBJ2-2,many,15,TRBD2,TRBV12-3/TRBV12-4,TGTGCCAGCAGCCGCAGCGGGGGGCTCACCGGGGAGCTGTTTTTT,CASSRSGGLTGELFF
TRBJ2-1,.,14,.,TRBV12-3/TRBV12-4,TGTGCCAGCAGTTTTGGCAGGGGTATCAATGAGCAGTTCTTC,CASSFGRGINEQFF
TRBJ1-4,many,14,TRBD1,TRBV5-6,TGTGCCAGCAGCCAGGGGGCAACTAATGAAAAACTGTTTTTT,CASSQGATNEKLFF
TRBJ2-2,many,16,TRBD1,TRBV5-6,TGTGCCAGCAGCGTAAACAGGGGGCGCGACACCGGGGAGCTGTTTTTT,CASSVNRGRDTGELFF
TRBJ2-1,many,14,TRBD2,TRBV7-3,TGTGCCAGCAGCACCGGGACTAGCGGGGCGGAGCAGTTCTTC,CASSTGTSGAEQFF
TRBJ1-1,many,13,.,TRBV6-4,TGTGCCAGCAGTATGACGGTAAACACTGAAGCTTTCTTT,CASSMTVNTEAFF
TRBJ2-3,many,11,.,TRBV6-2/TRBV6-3,TGTGCCAGCAGTTACCCAGATACGCAGTATTTT,CASSYPDTQYF
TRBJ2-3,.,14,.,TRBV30,TGTGCCTGGAGTGTAAAGGGGCGCACAGATACGCAGTATTTT,CAWSVKGRTDTQYF
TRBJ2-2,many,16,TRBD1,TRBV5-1,TGCGCCAGCAGCTTGCCCGGGACAGGGTACACCGGGGAGCTGTTTTTT,CASSLPGTGYTGELFF
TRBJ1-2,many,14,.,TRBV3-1,TGTGCCAGCAGTGAAGGTGGACGGGCTTTTGGCTACACCTTC,CASSEGGRAFGYTF
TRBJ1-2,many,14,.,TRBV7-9,TGTGCCAGCAGCCCAGGAGGGGCCAACTATGGCTACACCTTC,CASSPGGANYGYTF
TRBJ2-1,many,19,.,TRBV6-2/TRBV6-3,TGTGCCAGCAGTTACGCTATCTCGGGACGGGACACGATATACAATGAGCAGTTCTTC,CASSYAISGRDTIYNEQFF
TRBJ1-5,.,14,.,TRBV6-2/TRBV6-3,TGTACCAGCAGTCCCGCGAGGGTCGGTCAGCCCCAGCATTTT,CTSSPARVGQPQHF
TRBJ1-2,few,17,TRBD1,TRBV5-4,TGTGCCAGCAGCCCAGGGGGCGCGGTCTTAACTGGGTATAGCTACACCTTC,CASSPGGAVLTGYSYTF
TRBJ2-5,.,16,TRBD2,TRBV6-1,TGTGCCAGCAGAATTGGACTAGGTTGGGTCGGGAAGACCCAGTACTTC,CASRIGLGWVGKTQYF
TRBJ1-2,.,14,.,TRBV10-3,TGTGCCATCAGTGAGTCCGACAGGCTGTGTTGCTACACCTTC,CAISESDRLCCYTF
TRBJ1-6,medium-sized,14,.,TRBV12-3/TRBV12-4,TGTGCCAGCAGTTACGCAGGGGTCAGTTCACCCCTCCACTTT,CASSYAGVSSPLHF
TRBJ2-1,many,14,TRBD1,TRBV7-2,TGTGCCAGCAGCTTATCAATGGGGACAGGGGGTAAGTTCTTC,CASSLSMGTGGKFF
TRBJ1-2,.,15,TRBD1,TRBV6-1,TGTGCCAGCAGTGATGCGGACAGGGGCACCTATGGCTACACCTTC,CASSDADRGTYGYTF
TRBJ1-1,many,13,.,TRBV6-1,TGTGCCAGCAGTTACGTCAAGGGGACTGAAGCTTTCTTT,CASSYVKGTEAFF
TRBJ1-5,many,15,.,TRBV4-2,TGTGCCAGCAGCCAAGAGCTCTATAGCAATCAGCCCCAGCATTTT,CASSQELYSNQPQHF
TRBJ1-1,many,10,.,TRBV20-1,TGCAGTGCTAGCCAGTTTGAAGCTTTCTTT,CSASQFEAFF
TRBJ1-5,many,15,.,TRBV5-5,TGTGCCAGCAGCTTGTCCACTACCACAGGAGTGCCCCAGCATTTT,CASSLSTTTGVPQHF
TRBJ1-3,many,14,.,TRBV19,TGTGCCAGTAGTATCACTGGGAAAGTCGGAGCCATATATTTT,CASSITGKVGAIYF
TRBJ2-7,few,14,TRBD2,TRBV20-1,TGCAGTGCTTGGACTAGCGGGAATACCTACGAGCAGTACTTC,CSAWTSGNTYEQYF
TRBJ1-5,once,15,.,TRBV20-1,TGCAGTGCTAGCGGGAGCACATCAAGGAATCAGCCCCAGCATTTT,CSASGSTSRNQPQHF
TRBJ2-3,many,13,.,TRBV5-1,TGCGCCAGCAGCTTGGCCGTGGAAGATACGCAGTATTTT,CASSLAVEDTQYF
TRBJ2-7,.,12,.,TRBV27,TGTGCCAGCAGTTTTGGGGGCTACGAGCAGTACTTC,CASSFGGYEQYF
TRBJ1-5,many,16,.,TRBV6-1,TGTGCCAGCAGTGAAAGGGGACATTTCGTCAATCAGCCCCAGCATTTT,CASSERGHFVNQPQHF
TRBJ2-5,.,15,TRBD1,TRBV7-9,TGTGCCAGCAGACTTGGGACAGGGGGCCGAGAGACCCAGTACTTC,CASRLGTGGRETQYF
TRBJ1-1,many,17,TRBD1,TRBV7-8,TGTGCCAGCAGCCATAAGGACAGGGGGCTTCGGTACACTGAAGCTTTCTTT,CASSHKDRGLRYTEAFF
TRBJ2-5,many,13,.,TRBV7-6,TGTGCCAGCAGCCCGGACAGCAGGGAGACCCAGTACTTC,CASSPDSRETQYF
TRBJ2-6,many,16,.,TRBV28,TGTGCCAGCAGTGCCACGAAGAGCTCTGGGGCCAACGTCCTGACTTTC,CASSATKSSGANVLTF
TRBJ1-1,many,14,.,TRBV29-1,TGCAGCGTTGCTTTCACCTCGACGAACACTGAAGCTTTCTTT,CSVAFTSTNTEAFF
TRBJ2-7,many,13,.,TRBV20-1,TGCAGTGCTAGAGAACCAGACAGTTACGAGCAGTACTTC,CSAREPDSYEQYF
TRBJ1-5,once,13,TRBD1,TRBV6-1,TGTGCCAGTTTCCGGGACAGCTATCAGCCCCAGCATTTT,CASFRDSYQPQHF
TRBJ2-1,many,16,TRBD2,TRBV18,TGTGCCAGCTCACCAAGGACTAGCGTATCCCAAAATGAGCAGTTCTTC,CASSPRTSVSQNEQFF
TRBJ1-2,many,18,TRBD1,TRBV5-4,TGTGCCAGCAGCTTGGTCACGGACAGGGAAGTTTGGAGCTATGGCTACACCTTC,CASSLVTDREVWSYGYTF